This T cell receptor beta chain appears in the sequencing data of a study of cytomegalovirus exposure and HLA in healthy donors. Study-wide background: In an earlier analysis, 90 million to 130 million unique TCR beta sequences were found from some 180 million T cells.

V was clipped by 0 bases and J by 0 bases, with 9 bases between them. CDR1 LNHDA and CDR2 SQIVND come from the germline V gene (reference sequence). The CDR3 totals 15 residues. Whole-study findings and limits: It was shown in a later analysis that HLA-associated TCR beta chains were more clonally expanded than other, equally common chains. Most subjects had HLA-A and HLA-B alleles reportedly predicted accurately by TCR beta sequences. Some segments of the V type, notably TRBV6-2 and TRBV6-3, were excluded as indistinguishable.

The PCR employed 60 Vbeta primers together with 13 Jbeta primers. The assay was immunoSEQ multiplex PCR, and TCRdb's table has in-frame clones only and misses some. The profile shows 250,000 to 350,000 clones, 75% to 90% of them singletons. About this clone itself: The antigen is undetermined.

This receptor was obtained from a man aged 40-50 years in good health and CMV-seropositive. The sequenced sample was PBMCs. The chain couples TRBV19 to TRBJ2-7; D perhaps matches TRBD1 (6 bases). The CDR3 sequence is CASSIDRGISYEQYF. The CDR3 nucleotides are TGTGCCAGTAGTATAGACAGGGGCATCTCCTACGAGCAGTACTTC.